This TCR beta chain was recovered during a study of CD8+ T cells in alopecia areata. Study outcomes and limitations: Lesional scalp exceeded normal scalp in clonality, especially in alopecia totalis/universalis. Many of the expanded lesional clones endured in scalp and blood while on tofacitinib. Only one nonresponder was present, which leaves the link between baseline CD8+ expansion and response uncertain.

Treatment indicated: oral pan-JAK inhibitor, 5-10 mg twice daily. PBMCs yielded sorted CD4+ and CD8+ T cells. Sequencing relied on a cDNA template that was reverse transcribed from extracted RNA. Measured with immunoSEQ multiplex PCR; TCRdb has only the in-frame clones, and not every one. This table has some 190,000 clones, about three fifths appearing once. To note about this clone: Its antigen is unknown.

Germline V gene lookup returns CDR1 SGHTA and CDR2 FQGNSA. The CDR3 covers 13 residues. V shed 5 bases, J shed 8 bases, and the junction held 7 bases outside the gene matches. V gene TRBV7-2 combines with J gene TRBJ1-2, with 8 bases that match TRBD1. This sample comprised CD4+ T cells sorted from blood, obtained at week 24, from a patient treated with tofacitinib. The receptor was derived from a human donor with alopecia areata. CDR3 protein: CASSQGGQGGYTF. DNA of the CDR3: TGTGCCAGCAGCCAAGGAGGACAGGGCGGCTACACCTTC.